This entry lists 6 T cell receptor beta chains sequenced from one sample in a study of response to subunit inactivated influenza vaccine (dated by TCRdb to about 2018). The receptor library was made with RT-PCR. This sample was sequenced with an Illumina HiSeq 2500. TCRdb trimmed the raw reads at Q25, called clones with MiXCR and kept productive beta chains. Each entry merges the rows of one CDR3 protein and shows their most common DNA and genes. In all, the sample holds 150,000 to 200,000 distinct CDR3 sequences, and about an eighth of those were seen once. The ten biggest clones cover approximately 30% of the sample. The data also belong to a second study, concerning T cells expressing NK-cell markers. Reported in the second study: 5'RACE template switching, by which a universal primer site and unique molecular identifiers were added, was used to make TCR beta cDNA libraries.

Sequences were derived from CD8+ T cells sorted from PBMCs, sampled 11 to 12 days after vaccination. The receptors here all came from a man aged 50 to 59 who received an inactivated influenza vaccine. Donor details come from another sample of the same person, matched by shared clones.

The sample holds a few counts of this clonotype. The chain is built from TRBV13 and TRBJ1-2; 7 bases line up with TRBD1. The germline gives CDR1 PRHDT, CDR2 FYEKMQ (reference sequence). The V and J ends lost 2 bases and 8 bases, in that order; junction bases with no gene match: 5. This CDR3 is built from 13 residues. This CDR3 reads CASSLTPGGGYTF. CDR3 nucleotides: TGTGCCAGCAGCTTAACCCCAGGGGGAGGCTACACCTTC.

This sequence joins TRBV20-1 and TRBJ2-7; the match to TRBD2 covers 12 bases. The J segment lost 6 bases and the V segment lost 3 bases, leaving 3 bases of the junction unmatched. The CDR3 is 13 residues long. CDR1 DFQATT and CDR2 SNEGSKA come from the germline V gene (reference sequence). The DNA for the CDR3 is TGCAGTGCTAGGACTAGCGGGAGTTTCGAGCAGTACTTC. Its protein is CSARTSGSFEQYF.

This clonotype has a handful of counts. This chain's CDR3 is CASSPDGRVEQFF. CDR3 DNA sequence: TGTGCCAGCAGCCCCGACGGGCGAGTTGAGCAGTTCTTC. The genes are TRBV7-9 and TRBJ2-1; D unresolved. The CDR3 sequence is 13 residues long. V lost 5 bases to trimming and J lost 9 bases, with 14 bases between them. Germline lookup yields CDR1 SEHNR and CDR2 FQNEAQ (reference sequence).

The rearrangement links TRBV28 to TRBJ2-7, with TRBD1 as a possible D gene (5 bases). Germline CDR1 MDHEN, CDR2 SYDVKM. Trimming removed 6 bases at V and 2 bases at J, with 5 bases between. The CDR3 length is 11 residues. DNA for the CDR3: TGTGCCAGCAGGACAGCCTACGAGCAGTACTTC. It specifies CASRTAYEQYF.

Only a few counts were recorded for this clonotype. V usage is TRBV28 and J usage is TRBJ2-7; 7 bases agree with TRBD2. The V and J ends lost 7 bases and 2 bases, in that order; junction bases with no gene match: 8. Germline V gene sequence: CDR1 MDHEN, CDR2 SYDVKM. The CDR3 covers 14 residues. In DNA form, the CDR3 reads TGTGCCAGCACCCCCAGCGGGGAAACCTACGAGCAGTACTTC. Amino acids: CASTPSGETYEQYF.

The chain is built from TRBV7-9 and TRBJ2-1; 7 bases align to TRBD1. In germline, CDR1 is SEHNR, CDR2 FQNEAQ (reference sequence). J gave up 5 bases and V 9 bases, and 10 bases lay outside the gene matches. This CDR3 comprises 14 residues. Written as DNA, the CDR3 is TGTGCCAGTCAGTGGGACAGACCCAACAATGAGCAGTTCTTC. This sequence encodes CASQWDRPNNEQFF. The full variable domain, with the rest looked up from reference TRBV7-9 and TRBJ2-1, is DTGVSQNPRHKITKRGQNVTFRCDPISEHNRLYWYRQTLGQGPEFLTYFQNEAQLEKSRLLSDRFSAERPKGSFSTLEIQRTEQGDSAMYLCASQWDRPNNEQFFGPGTRLTVL.